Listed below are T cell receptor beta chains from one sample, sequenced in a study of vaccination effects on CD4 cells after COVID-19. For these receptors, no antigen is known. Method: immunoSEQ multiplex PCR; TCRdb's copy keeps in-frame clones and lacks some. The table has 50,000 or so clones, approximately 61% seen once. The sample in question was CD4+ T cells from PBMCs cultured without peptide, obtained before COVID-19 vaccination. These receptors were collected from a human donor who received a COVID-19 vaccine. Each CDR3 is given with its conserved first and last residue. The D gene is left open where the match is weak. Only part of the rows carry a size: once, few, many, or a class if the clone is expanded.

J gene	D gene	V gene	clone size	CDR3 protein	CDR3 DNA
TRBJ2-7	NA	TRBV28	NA	CASSYKDRRLYEQYF	TGTGCCAGCAGCTACAAAGACAGGAGACTCTACGAGCAGTACTTC
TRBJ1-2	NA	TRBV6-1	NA	CASSEARGPYGYTF	TGTGCCAGCAGTGAAGCCAGGGGTCCCTATGGCTACACCTTC
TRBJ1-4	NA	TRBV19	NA	CASSTSTRGYREKLFF	TGTGCCAGTAGTACCTCTACCCGAGGGTATAGGGAAAAACTGTTTTTT
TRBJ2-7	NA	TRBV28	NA	CASSLMTGVALKQYF	TGTGCCAGCAGTTTAATGACGGGAGTCGCATTGAAGCAGTACTTC
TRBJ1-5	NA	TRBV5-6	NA	CASSLEGRNNQPQHF	TGTGCCAGCAGCTTGGAGGGGCGGAACAATCAGCCCCAGCATTTT
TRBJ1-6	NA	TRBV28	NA	CASKYSSYNSPLHF	TGTGCCAGCAAGTACAGCTCCTATAATTCACCCCTCCACTTT
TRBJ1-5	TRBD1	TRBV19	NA	CASSFTGTGRRPQHF	TGTGCCAGTAGTTTCACCGGGACAGGGAGGCGGCCCCAGCATTTT
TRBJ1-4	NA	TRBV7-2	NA	CASSQMGKKLFF	TGTGCCAGCAGCCAAATGGGGAAAAAACTGTTTTTT
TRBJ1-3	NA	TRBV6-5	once	CASRTSADTIYF	TGTGCCAGCAGAACCAGTGCTGACACCATATATTTT
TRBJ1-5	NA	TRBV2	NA	CASRVDSSNQPQHF	TGTGCCAGCAGGGTGGACAGCTCCAATCAGCCCCAGCATTTT
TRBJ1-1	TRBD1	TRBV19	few	CASSMETGVRTEAFF	TGTGCCAGTAGTATGGAGACAGGGGTACGGACTGAAGCTTTCTTT
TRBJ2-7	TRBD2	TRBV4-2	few	CASSQELASGGTYEQYF	TGTGCCAGCAGCCAAGAATTGGCTAGCGGGGGAACCTACGAGCAGTACTTC
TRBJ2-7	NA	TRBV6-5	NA	CASRSPGGRREQYF	TGTGCCAGCAGGTCCCCAGGGGGGAGGCGTGAGCAGTACTTC
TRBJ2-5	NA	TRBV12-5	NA	CASGFGAAGRTQYF	TGTGCTAGTGGTTTTGGGGCCGCTGGTAGGACCCAGTACTTC
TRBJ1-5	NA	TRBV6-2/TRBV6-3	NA	CASSSGGGFGQPQHF	TGTGCCAGCAGTTCGGGGGGCGGATTTGGACAGCCCCAGCATTTT
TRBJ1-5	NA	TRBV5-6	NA	CASSFGGYSNQPQHF	TGTGCCAGCAGCTTCGGTGGATATAGCAATCAGCCCCAGCATTTT
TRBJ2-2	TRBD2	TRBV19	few	CATQRESNSGELFF	TGTGCCACCCAGCGGGAGAGTAACTCCGGGGAGCTGTTTTTT
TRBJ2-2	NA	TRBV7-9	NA	CASSLATGWTGELFF	TGTGCCAGCAGCTTAGCAACAGGATGGACCGGGGAGCTGTTTTTT
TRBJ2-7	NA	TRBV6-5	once	CASSTGAGPYEQYF	TGTGCCAGCAGTACCGGGGCGGGGCCCTACGAGCAGTACTTC
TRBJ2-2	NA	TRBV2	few	CASSFRETGELFF	TGTGCCAGCAGTTTCAGGGAAACCGGGGAGCTGTTTTTT
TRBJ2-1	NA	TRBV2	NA	CASSEGTAGGNEQFF	TGTGCCAGCAGTGAAGGCACGGCAGGTGGCAATGAGCAGTTCTTC
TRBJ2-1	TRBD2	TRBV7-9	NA	CASSGASGRGNNEQFF	TGTGCCAGCAGCGGGGCTAGCGGGAGAGGTAACAATGAGCAGTTCTTC
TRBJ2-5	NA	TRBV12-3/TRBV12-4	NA	CASTKGDGGTQYF	TGTGCCAGCACCAAAGGGGATGGCGGGACCCAGTACTTC
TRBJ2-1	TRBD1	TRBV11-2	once	CASSLGGQGGNEQFF	TGTGCCAGCAGCTTAGGCGGACAGGGGGGTAATGAGCAGTTCTTC
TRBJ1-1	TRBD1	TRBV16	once	CASSPQGGDTEAFF	TGTGCCAGCAGCCCGCAGGGGGGCGACACTGAAGCTTTCTTT
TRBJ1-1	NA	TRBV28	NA	CASSPGGGLGTEAFF	TGTGCCAGCAGCCCCGGCGGGGGGCTGGGTACTGAAGCTTTCTTT
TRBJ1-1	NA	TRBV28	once	CASSLPETQAFF	TGTGCCAGCAGTTTACCCGAGACGCAAGCTTTCTTT